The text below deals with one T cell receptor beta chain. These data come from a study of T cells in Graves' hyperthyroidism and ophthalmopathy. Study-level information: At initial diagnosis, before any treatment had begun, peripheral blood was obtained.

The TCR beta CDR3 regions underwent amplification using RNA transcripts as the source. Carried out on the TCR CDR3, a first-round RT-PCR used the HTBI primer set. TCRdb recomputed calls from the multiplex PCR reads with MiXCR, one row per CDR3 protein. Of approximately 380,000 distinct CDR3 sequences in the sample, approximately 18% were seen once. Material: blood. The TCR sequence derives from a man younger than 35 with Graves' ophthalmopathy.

The CDR3 nucleotides are TGTGCCAGCAGCTTCCAGGGAGGGTTAAGAGACACCGGGGAGCTGTTTTTT. This gives the protein CASSFQGGLRDTGELFF. The gene calls are TRBV7-6 and TRBJ2-2; 7 bases are a match to TRBD2. With V trimmed by 3 bases and J by 3 bases, 10 bases remained unmatched. The CDR3 runs to 17 residues. Germline-derived CDR1 and CDR2 are SGHVS and FNYEAQ. Full variable domain (outside the CDR3, taken from reference TRBV7-6 and TRBJ2-2): GAGVSQSPRYKVTKRGQDVALRCDPISGHVSLYWYRQALGQGPEFLTYFNYEAQQDKSGLPNDRFSAERPEGSISTLTIQRTEQRDSAMYRCASSFQGGLRDTGELFFGEGSRLTVL.